This TCR beta chain originates from a study of blood T cell repertoires in COVID-19. About the research overall: PBMCs, B-cell-depleted T cells, or T cells provided the cDNA or gDNA that made up the material.

Assay used: immunoSEQ multiplex PCR; TCRdb lists only in-frame clones, some missing. The sample holds hundreds of thousands of clones, about 85% seen once. Assignments of participants to cohorts depended upon their own reported clinical history. Specimen: PBMCs or T cells enriched from blood (not recorded which). This receptor was taken from a woman aged 25 to 45 who had been exposed to COVID-19.

The chain's CDR3 is CASSLVADSGELFF. DNA of the CDR3: TGTGCCAGCAGCTTAGTTGCAGATTCCGGGGAGCTGTTTTTT. The chain employs TRBV11-3 and TRBJ2-2; D is unresolved. V lost 1 base and J lost 6, with 9 bases in between. Germline lookup yields CDR1 SGHNT and CDR2 YENEEA. The CDR3 loop spans 14 amino acids.